Listed here are 31 T cell receptor beta chains from one sample, sequenced in a study of spatial heterogeneity in lung cancer. TCRdb processed the 5' RACE reads anew with MiXCR; each CDR3 protein has one entry. The sample holds some 80,000 distinct CDR3 sequences; 7% to 9% are singletons and the top ten take 6.8%. Documented time point: sample taken at primary tumor resection. The sequencing here drew on PBMCs, taken at surgery. The receptor set was obtained from a male donor with early-stage non-small cell lung cancer.

This clonotype was recorded many times. CDR3 protein: CATSESPGTAEQYF. The CDR3 nucleotides are TGTGCCACCAGTGAATCCCCTGGGACAGCCGAGCAGTACTTC. The chain recombines TRBV24-1 with TRBJ2-7; 7 nucleotides match TRBD1. CDR1 KGHDR and CDR2 SFDVKD come from the germline V gene. The V segment lost 4 bases and the J segment 6 bases; nucleotides outside the gene matches: 8. There are 14 residues in the CDR3.

The chain links TRBV20-1 to TRBJ1-4, with D perhaps TRBD1 (5 bases). V lost 5 bases and J 7 bases, leaving 17 bases between the germline ends. Germline-derived CDR1 and CDR2 are DFQATT and SNEGSKA (reference sequence). The CDR3 is 14 amino acids. The CDR3 coding sequence is TGCAGTGCTTATTCTCCGGGACGGACTGAAAAACTGTTTTTT. This gives the protein CSAYSPGRTEKLFF.

This clonotype was found many times. This chain uses TRBV7-2 with TRBJ1-1; D not certain. Trimming pared 2 bases from V and 4 bases from J, leaving 2 bases between. The CDR3 consists of 11 residues. Germline CDR1 SGHTA, CDR2 FQGNSA. Here the CDR3 DNA reads TGTGCCAGCAGCTTAAGCACTGAAGCTTTCTTT. It yields the protein CASSLSTEAFF.

This rearrangement joins TRBV7-8 to TRBJ2-1, with 7 bases lining up with TRBD1. Germline CDR1 reads SGHVS; CDR2 reads FQNEAQ. V dropped 5 bases and J dropped 3; count of bases not matched to a gene: 7. The CDR3 has 15 amino acids. The CDR3 region is CASSQRDSYYNEQFF. The CDR3 DNA reads as TGTGCCAGCAGCCAGAGGGACAGCTACTACAATGAGCAGTTCTTC.

This clonotype was recorded at least ten times. The chain is built from TRBV25-1 and TRBJ2-3; TRBD1 agrees at 9 bases. The trim removed 6 bases at V and 2 bases at J, leaving 6 bases unmatched. Germline V CDR1 and CDR2: MGHDK, SYGVNS. The CDR3 is 15 amino acids. CDR3 coding DNA: TGTGCCAGCAGGTCGGGACAGGGTTTCACAGATACGCAGTATTTT. Amino acids: CASRSGQGFTDTQYF. The full variable domain, completed using reference TRBV25-1 and TRBJ2-3, is EADIYQTPRYLVIGTGKKITLECSQTMGHDKMYWYQQDPGMELHLIHYSYGVNSTEKGDLSSESTVSRIRTEHFPLTLESARPSHTSQYLCASRSGQGFTDTQYFGPGTRLTVL.

Many counts were recorded for this clonotype. The V and J genes are TRBV5-1 and TRBJ1-2; D is ambiguous. V gave up 0 bases and J gave up 7 bases, with 10 bases separating them. The CDR3 is made up of 13 amino acids. Germline V gene data show CDR1 as SGHRS and CDR2 as YFSETQ. The CDR3 sequence: CASSLEAAGGYTF. In DNA form, the CDR3 reads TGCGCCAGCAGCTTGGAGGCGGCAGGTGGCTACACCTTC.

The rearrangement uses TRBV7-8 and TRBJ2-1; 12 nucleotides agree with TRBD2. J lost 7 bases, V lost 6 bases, and 7 bases had no gene match. This CDR3 region has 15 residues. Germline CDR1 and CDR2: SGHVS and FQNEAQ. The CDR3 nucleotides read TGTGCCAGCAGTTTTCTAGCGGGAGGGCCAAATGAGCAGTTCTTC. It codes for CASSFLAGGPNEQFF.

This sequence joins TRBV5-6 and TRBJ2-3; D unresolved. Germline V CDR1 and CDR2: SGHDT, YYEEEE. With 1 base removed from V and 6 bases from J, the gap between germline ends came to 6 bases. The CDR3 covers 12 residues. The CDR3 spells CASSLTADTQYF. In DNA, the CDR3 is TGTGCCAGCAGCTTGACGGCGGATACGCAGTATTTT.

About this clonotype: In this CDR3 the conserved last residue, phenylalanine or tryptophan, is missing, so a read error is likely. V usage is TRBV20-1 and J usage is TRBJ2-3; D is unresolved. The V gene's germline CDR1 is DFQATT and CDR2 SNEGSKA (reference sequence). The CDR3 has 13 residues. Trimming cost V 4 bases and J 2 bases, with 10 bases left between them. The CDR3 spells CSATTGFTDTQYL. DNA of the CDR3: TGCAGTGCTACGACGGGCTTCACAGATACGCAGTATTTA.

The V and J genes are TRBV3-1 and TRBJ1-1; 10 nucleotides agree with TRBD1. The CDR3 extends over 16 amino acids. V was pared by 4 bases and J by 2 bases, with 7 bases of the junction left unmatched. Germline CDR1 LGHDT, CDR2 YNNKEL (reference sequence). The CDR3 nucleotides are TGTGCCAGCAGCCTAGGGACAGGGGTTTCCAACACTGAAGCTTTCTTT. Amino acids: CASSLGTGVSNTEAFF.

This clonotype was detected many times. V is TRBV5-1 and J is TRBJ2-7; 8 bases map to TRBD2. Germline V gene data show CDR1 as SGHRS and CDR2 as YFSETQ. The CDR3 spans 14 residues. Unmatched junction bases numbered 6, after V lost 7 bases and J lost 0 bases. The CDR3, as DNA: TGCGCCAGCCGACTAGCGCCCGCCTCCTACGAGCAGTACTTC. Protein: CASRLAPASYEQYF.

In its sample, this clonotype was seen many times. This rearrangement joins TRBV19 to TRBJ1-2; D not certain. The CDR3 length is 13 residues. V dropped 6 bases and J dropped 4 bases, with 12 bases sitting between them. Germline V lookup: CDR1 LNHDA, CDR2 SQIVND (reference sequence). In DNA, the CDR3 is TGTGCCAGTAGGGAATCAAACTCCTATGGCTACACCTTC. This sequence encodes CASRESNSYGYTF.

At least ten counts were recorded for this clonotype. The V gene is TRBV11-2, the J gene TRBJ2-3, with D hard to call. This CDR3 comprises 15 residues. V was clipped by 0 bases and J by 1 base, with 8 bases between them. Germline V gene lookup returns CDR1 SGHAT and CDR2 FQNNGV. Here the CDR3 DNA reads TGTGCCAGCAGCTTAGACACTCGGGGCACAGATACGCAGTATTTT. Its protein is CASSLDTRGTDTQYF.

V is TRBV29-1 and J is TRBJ1-2; D is possibly TRBD1 (5 bases). V lost 8 bases and J lost 3, with 10 bases in between. The germline V gene has CDR1 SQVTM and CDR2 ANQGSEA. The CDR3 sequence is 11 residues long. The CDR3: CSLGTDYGYTF. The CDR3 coding sequence is TGCAGCTTGGGGACGGACTATGGCTACACCTTC.

This clonotype has ten or more counts. The rearrangement links TRBV6-6 to TRBJ1-2, with 7 bases aligning to TRBD1. This CDR3 comprises 12 residues. The germline V gene has CDR1 MNHNY and CDR2 SVGAGI (reference sequence). V lost 11 bases to trimming and J lost 5 bases; unmatched junction nucleotides: 8. CDR3 in DNA: TGTGCCGCGGCAGGGGGACAGTATGGCTACACCTTC. This gives the protein CAAAGGQYGYTF.

This clonotype has a count of ten or more. The rearrangement joins TRBV29-1 to TRBJ1-1; D remains ambiguous. The CDR3 spans 13 residues. Trimming pared 8 bases from V and 0 bases from J, leaving 13 bases between. The V gene's germline CDR1 is SQVTM and CDR2 ANQGSEA. CDR3: CSSRKQLNTEAFF. The CDR3 nucleotides read TGCAGCTCCCGTAAGCAATTGAACACTGAAGCTTTCTTT.

This clonotype was detected only a few times. The chain is built from TRBV10-3 and TRBJ1-1; 7 bases map to TRBD1. Germline V gives CDR1 ENHRY, CDR2 SYGVKD. The V segment lost 6 bases and the J segment 4 bases; nucleotides outside the gene matches: 5. The CDR3 length is 13 residues. The CDR3 loop reads CAIREQGSTEAFF. CDR3 DNA: TGTGCCATCAGGGAACAGGGGAGCACTGAAGCTTTCTTT.

A note on this clonotype: A read error may account for a junction end that differs from germline. V usage is TRBV20-1 and J usage is TRBJ1-1; 11 nucleotides agree with TRBD1. The CDR3 spans 15 residues. From germline, CDR1 is DFQATT and CDR2 SNEGSKA (reference sequence). The CDR3 reads CSPGTGGSRDTEAFF. The CDR3, as DNA: TGCAGTCCCGGGACAGGGGGGTCAAGGGACACTGAAGCCTTCTTT.

This clonotype was picked up many times. The chain uses TRBV5-1 and TRBJ2-7; D uncertain. CDR3 length: 14 amino acids. From germline, CDR1 is SGHRS and CDR2 YFSETQ. V was cut by 4 bases and J by 1 base, with 12 bases left in between. CDR3 bases: TGCGCCAGCAGCCCAGGCAGCCTTTCCTACGAGCAGTACTTC. Translated, it gives CASSPGSLSYEQYF. The full variable domain, with the rest looked up from reference TRBV5-1 and TRBJ2-7, is KAGVTQTPRYLIKTRGQQVTLSCSPISGHRSVSWYQQTPGQGLQFLFEYFSETQRNKGNFPGRFSGRQFSNSRSEMNVSTLELGDSALYLCASSPGSLSYEQYFGPGTRLTVT.

This clonotype turned up a few times. This CDR3 reads CARGTSGISSYNEQFF. DNA of the CDR3: TGTGCCAGGGGGACTAGCGGGATTAGCTCCTACAATGAGCAGTTCTTC. The rearrangement uses TRBV2 and TRBJ2-1, with 13 bases fitting TRBD2. The CDR3 extends over 16 amino acids. Germline CDR1 is SNHLY and CDR2 is FYNNEI. Trimming at V came to 9 bases and at J to 0 bases, leaving 5 bases not matched to a gene.

Ten or more counts support this clonotype. The chain couples TRBV6-2 or TRBV6-3 to TRBJ1-5; maybe TRBD1 (5 bases). The germline V gene encodes CDR1 MNHEY and CDR2 SVGEGT. This CDR3 is built from 12 residues. V was pared by 5 bases and J by 6 bases, with 8 bases between. Here the CDR3 DNA reads TGTGCCAGCAGTCGGGACGTTCAGCCCCAGCATTTT. Amino acids: CASSRDVQPQHF.

This clonotype was counted between two and nine times. The chain is built from TRBV20-1 and TRBJ1-5; D gene ambiguous. The CDR3 consists of 15 residues. Germline V gene sequence: CDR1 DFQATT, CDR2 SNEGSKA (reference sequence). V lost 3 bases and J lost 1, with 13 bases in between. This CDR3 is CSASKAGVSNQPQHF. The CDR3 coding sequence is TGCAGTGCTAGTAAGGCCGGAGTGAGCAATCAGCCCCAGCATTTT.

This clonotype was seen repeatedly, ten times or more. This rearrangement joins TRBV5-1 to TRBJ1-1; D uncertain. With 0 bases removed from V and 5 bases from J, the gap between germline ends came to 8 bases. CDR1 SGHRS and CDR2 YFSETQ come from the germline V gene. The CDR3 runs 13 residues. This CDR3 reads CASSLVESTEAFF. DNA of the CDR3: TGCGCCAGCAGCTTGGTCGAGAGTACTGAAGCTTTCTTT.

This chain uses TRBV2 with TRBJ1-1; D gene ambiguous. Trimming removed 4 bases at V and 0 bases at J, with 9 bases between. This CDR3 is built from 14 residues. Germline CDR1 SNHLY, CDR2 FYNNEI. CDR3: CASSVVLMNTEAFF. The CDR3 region has the DNA TGTGCCAGCAGTGTGGTTCTTATGAACACTGAAGCTTTCTTT.

This clonotype was observed a handful of times. The V gene is TRBV30, the J gene TRBJ2-3, with D unclear. This CDR3 region has 16 residues. Between the trimmed V and J ends, which lost 1 base and 2 bases, there was a span of 16 bases. Germline loops: CDR1 GTSNPN, CDR2 SVGIG (reference sequence). Here the CDR3 reads CAWSGPGSRTTDTQYF. The CDR3 coding sequence is TGTGCCTGGAGTGGACCTGGCTCCAGAACCACAGATACGCAGTATTTT.

CDR3 DNA sequence: TGTGCCAGCAGCCACAGGGATGGGGATCAGCCCCAGCATTTT. Translating it yields CASSHRDGDQPQHF. The chain combines TRBV27 with TRBJ1-5; D is possibly TRBD1 (6 bases). CDR1 is MNHEY, CDR2 SMNVEV, per germline (reference sequence). With 6 bases removed from V and 5 bases from J, the gap between germline ends came to 14 bases. The length of the CDR3 is 14 residues.

Many counts were recorded for this clonotype. CDR3 residues: CASSLVDSQETQYF. The CDR3 bases are TGCGCCAGCAGCTTGGTCGACAGCCAAGAGACCCAGTACTTC. The genes are TRBV5-1 and TRBJ2-5; TRBD1 might be the D (5 bases). Trimming left V 0 bases short and J 1 base short, with 7 bases between. This CDR3 is built from 14 residues. Germline CDR1 SGHRS, CDR2 YFSETQ.

This clonotype was seen more than once but under ten times. The V gene is TRBV20-1, the J gene TRBJ1-1; D unclear. V lost 0 bases, J lost 10 bases, and 12 bases lay in between. CDR1 is DFQATT and CDR2 is SNEGSKA in the germline V gene (reference sequence). This CDR3 is 12 amino acids long. The CDR3 spells CSAREPGLGAFF. The CDR3 DNA reads TGCAGTGCTAGAGAACCAGGCCTGGGAGCTTTCTTT.

The V gene is TRBV7-6, the J gene TRBJ2-7; D unresolved. The CDR3 extends over 14 amino acids. CDR1 is SGHVS and CDR2 is FNYEAQ in the germline V gene. Trimming shortened V by 3 bases and J by 0 bases, and 9 bases separated the two germline ends. This CDR3 reads CASSFQIDSYEQYF. The CDR3, as DNA: TGTGCCAGCAGCTTTCAGATTGACTCCTACGAGCAGTACTTC. Looking up the rest from reference TRBV7-6 and TRBJ2-7 gives the full variable domain: GAGVSQSPRYKVTKRGQDVALRCDPISGHVSLYWYRQALGQGPEFLTYFNYEAQQDKSGLPNDRFSAERPEGSISTLTIQRTEQRDSAMYRCASSFQIDSYEQYFGPGTRLTVT.

This chain links TRBV12-3 or TRBV12-4 with TRBJ2-1; TRBD2 matches 11 bases. This CDR3 is 14 amino acids long. J lost 5 bases, V lost 11 bases, and 8 bases had no gene match. The CDR3 is CASKPGLADNEQFF. The DNA for the CDR3 is TGTGCCTCCAAACCGGGACTAGCGGACAATGAGCAGTTCTTC.

This clonotype was detected many times. The rearrangement links TRBV6-2 or TRBV6-3 to TRBJ2-5; TRBD1 matches 7 bases. Looked up from germline, CDR1 is MNHEY and CDR2 is SVGEGT. Unmatched junction bases numbered 7, after V lost 11 bases and J lost 4 bases. This CDR3 comprises 12 residues. CDR3 region: CAHRGERETQYF. CDR3 nucleotides: TGTGCCCACAGGGGCGAACGAGAGACCCAGTACTTC.